The source of this T cell receptor beta chain is a study of vaccination effects on CD4 cells after COVID-19. It was after more than nine days of culture that CD4+ T cells were isolated. Vaccine recipients lacked prior SARS-CoV-2 infection and had negative nucleocapsid antibodies. A note on this clone: Antigen specificity is unknown.

TCRdb's copy holds only in-frame clones and misses some; the assay was immunoSEQ multiplex PCR. The sample carries some 36,000 clones, around 67% recorded once. Sequences were derived from CD4+ T cells from PBMCs cultured without peptide, sampled before COVID-19 vaccination. The source of this sequence is a human donor who received a COVID-19 vaccine.

The CDR3 protein is CASVPETGVNYGYTF. The CDR3 bases are TGTGCCAGCGTCCCTGAAACGGGGGTTAACTATGGCTACACCTTC. This rearrangement joins TRBV2 to TRBJ1-2; maybe TRBD1 (5 bases). CDR1 and CDR2 from the germline V gene are SNHLY and FYNNEI. Trimming removed 8 bases from V and 1 base from J, with 17 bases in between. The CDR3 has 15 residues.